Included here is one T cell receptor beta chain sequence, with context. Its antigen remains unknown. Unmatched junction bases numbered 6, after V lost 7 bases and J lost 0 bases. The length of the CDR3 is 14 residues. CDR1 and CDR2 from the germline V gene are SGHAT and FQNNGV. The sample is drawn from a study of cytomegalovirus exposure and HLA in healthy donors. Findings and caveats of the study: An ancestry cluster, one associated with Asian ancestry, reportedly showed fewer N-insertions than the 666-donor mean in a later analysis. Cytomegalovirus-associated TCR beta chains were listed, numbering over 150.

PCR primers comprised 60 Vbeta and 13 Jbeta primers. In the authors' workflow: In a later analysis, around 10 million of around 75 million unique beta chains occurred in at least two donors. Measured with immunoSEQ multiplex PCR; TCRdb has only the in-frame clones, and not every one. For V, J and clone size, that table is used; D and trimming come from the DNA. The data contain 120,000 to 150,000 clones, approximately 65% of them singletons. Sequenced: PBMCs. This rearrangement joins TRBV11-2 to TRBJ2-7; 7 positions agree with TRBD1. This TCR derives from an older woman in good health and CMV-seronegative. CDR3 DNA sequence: TGTGCCAGCACTCGACAGGGCTTCTCCTACGAGCAGTACTTC. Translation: CASTRQGFSYEQYF.